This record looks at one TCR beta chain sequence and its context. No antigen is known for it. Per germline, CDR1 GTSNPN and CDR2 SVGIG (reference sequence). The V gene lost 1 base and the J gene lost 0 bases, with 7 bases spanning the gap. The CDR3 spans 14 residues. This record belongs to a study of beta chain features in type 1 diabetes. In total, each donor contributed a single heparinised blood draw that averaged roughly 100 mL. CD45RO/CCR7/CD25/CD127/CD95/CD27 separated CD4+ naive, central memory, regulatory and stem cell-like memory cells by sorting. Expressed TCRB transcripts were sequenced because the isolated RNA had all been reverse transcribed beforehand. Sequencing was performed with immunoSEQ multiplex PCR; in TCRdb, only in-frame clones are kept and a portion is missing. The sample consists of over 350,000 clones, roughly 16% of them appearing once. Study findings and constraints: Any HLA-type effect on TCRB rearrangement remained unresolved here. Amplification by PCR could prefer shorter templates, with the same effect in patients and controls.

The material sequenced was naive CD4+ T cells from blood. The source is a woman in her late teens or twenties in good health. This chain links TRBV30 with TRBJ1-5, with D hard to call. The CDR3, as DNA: TGTGCCTGGAGTGGGGCCCTTAGCAATCAGCCCCAGCATTTT. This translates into CAWSGALSNQPQHF. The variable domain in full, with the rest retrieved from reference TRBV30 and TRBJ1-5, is SQTIHQWPATLVQPVGSPLSLECTVEGTSNPNLYWYRQAAGRGLQLLFYSVGIGQISSEVPQNLSASRPQDRQFILSSKKLLLSDSGFYLCAWSGALSNQPQHFGDGTRLSIL.